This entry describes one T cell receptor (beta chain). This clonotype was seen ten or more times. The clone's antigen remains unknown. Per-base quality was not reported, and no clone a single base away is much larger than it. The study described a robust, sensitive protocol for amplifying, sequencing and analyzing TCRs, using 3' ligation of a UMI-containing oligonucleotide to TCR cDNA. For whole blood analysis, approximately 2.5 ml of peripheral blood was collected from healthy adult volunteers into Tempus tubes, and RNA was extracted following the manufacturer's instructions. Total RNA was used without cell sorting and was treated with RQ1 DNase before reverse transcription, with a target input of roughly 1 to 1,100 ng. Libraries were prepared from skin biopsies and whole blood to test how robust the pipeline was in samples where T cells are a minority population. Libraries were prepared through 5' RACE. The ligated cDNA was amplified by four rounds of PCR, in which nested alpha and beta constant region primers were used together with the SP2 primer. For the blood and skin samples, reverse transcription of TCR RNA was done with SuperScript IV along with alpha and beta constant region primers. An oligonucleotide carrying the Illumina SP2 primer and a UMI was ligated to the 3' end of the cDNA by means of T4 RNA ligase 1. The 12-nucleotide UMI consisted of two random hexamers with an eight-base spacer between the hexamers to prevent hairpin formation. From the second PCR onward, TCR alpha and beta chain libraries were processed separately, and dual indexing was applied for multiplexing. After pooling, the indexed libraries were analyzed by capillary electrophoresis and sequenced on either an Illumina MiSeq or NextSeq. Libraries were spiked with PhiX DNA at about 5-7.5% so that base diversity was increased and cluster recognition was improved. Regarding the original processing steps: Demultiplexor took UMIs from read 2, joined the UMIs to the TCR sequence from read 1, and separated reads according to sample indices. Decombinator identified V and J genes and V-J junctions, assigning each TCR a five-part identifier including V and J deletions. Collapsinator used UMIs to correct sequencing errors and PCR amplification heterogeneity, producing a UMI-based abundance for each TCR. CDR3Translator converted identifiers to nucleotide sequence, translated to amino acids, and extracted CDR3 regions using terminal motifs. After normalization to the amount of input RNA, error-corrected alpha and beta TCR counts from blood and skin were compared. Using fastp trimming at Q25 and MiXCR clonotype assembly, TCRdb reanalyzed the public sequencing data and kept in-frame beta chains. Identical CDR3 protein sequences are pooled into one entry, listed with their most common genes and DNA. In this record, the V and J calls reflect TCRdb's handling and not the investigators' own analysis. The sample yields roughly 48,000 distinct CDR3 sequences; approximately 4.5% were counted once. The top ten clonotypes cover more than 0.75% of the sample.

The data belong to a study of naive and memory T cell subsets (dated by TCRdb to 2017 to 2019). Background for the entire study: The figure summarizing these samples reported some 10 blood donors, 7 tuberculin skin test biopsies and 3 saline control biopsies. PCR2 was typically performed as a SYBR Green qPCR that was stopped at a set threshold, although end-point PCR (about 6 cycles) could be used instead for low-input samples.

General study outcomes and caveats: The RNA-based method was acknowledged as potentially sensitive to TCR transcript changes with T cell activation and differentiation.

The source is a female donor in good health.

The DNA sequence is TGCAGTGCTAGCCTCCTAGCGGGAGGGGGAGAGACCCAGTACTTC. Translated, this is CSASLLAGGGETQYF. The chain was built from TRBV20-1 and TRBJ2-5, with TRBD2 matching 12 junction bases. CDR1 and CDR2 are read off the germline V gene (reference sequence) as DFQATT and SNEGSKA. From V the trimming removes 3 bases and from J it removes 4 bases, while the gene matches leave 6 bases of the junction unaccounted for. Its CDR3 holds 15 amino acids, cysteine through phenylalanine. Only the CDR3 portion is preserved as DNA: 45 bases, with reading frame beginning at the first base.